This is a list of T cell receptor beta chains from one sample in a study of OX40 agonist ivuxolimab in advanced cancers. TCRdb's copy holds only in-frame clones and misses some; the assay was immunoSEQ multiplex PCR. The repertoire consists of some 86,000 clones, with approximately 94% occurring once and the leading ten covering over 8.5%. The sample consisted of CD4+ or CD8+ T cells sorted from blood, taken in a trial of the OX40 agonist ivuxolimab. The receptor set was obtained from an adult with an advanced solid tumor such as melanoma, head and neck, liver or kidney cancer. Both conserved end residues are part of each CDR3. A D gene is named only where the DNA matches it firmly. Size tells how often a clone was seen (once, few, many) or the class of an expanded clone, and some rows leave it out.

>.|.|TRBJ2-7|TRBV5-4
TGTGCCAGCCGAAATACAGACTCCTACGAGCAGTACTTC
CASRNTDSYEQYF
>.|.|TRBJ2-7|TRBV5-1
TGCGCCAGCAGCGAAGGAGGGACCTACGAGCAGTACTTC
CASSEGGTYEQYF
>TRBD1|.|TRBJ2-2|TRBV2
TGTGCCAGCCTCGGGACAGGGGGAACCGGGGAGCTGTTTTTT
CASLGTGGTGELFF
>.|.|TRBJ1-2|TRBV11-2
TGTGCCAGCAGGGGCGAGAACTATGGCTACACCTTC
CASRGENYGYTF
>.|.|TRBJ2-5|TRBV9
TGTGCCAGCAGCGTAGGTGAGCCAGGACTCGAGACCCAGTACTTC
CASSVGEPGLETQYF
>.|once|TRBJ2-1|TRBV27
TGTGCCAGCAGTTATCGGGGGAGGAATGAGCAGTTCTTC
CASSYRGRNEQFF
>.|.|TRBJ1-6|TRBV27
TGTGCCAGCAGGCCACAGGGCTCGGGTTCACCCCTCCACTTT
CASRPQGSGSPLHF
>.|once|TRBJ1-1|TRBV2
TGTGCCACAAATACGGGAGCCTTTGAAGCTTTCTTT
CATNTGAFEAFF
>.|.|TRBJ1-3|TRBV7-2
TGTGCCAGCAGCTTAGTCGCCAACTCGTATCCTGGAAACACCATATATTTT
CASSLVANSYPGNTIYF
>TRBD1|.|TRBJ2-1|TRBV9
TGTGCCAGCAGCGTAGGGGGACAGGGGAATGAGCAGTTCTTC
CASSVGGQGNEQFF